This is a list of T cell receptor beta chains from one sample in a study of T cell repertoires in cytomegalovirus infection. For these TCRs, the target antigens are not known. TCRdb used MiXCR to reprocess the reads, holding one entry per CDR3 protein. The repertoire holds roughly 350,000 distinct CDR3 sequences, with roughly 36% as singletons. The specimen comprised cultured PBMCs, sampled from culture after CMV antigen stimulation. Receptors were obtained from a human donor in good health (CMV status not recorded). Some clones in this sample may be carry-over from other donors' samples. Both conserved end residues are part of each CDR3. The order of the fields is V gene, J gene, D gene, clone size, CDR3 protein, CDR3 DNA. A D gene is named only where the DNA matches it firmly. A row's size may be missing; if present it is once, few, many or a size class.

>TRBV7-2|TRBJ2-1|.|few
CASSTKYRNNEQFF
TGTGCCAGCAGCACGAAATACAGGAACAATGAGCAGTTCTTC
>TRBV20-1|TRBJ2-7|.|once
CSATPVEREQYF
TGCAGTGCTACCCCCGTGGAACGCGAGCAGTACTTC
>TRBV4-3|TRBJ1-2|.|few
CASSQGRGTYGYTF
TGCGCCAGCAGCCAAGGTCGAGGGACCTATGGCTACACCTTC
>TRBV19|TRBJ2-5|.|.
CASTVRDGETQYF
TGTGCCAGTACCGTAAGGGATGGCGAGACCCAGTACTTC
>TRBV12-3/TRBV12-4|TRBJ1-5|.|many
CASSPEGLQNQPQHF
TGTGCCAGCAGTCCGGAGGGACTCCAAAATCAGCCCCAGCATTTT
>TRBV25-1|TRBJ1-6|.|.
CASSGRDTGLDNSPLHF
TGTGCCAGCAGTGGAAGGGACACGGGCTTGGATAATTCACCCCTCCACTTT
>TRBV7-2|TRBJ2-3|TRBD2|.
CASSQRTSGTDTQYF
TGTGCCAGCAGTCAGAGGACTAGCGGCACAGATACGCAGTATTTT
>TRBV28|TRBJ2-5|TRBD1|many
CASGPTGWHQTQYF
TGTGCCAGCGGACCGACAGGGTGGCATCAGACCCAGTACTTC
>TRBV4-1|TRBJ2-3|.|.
CASSQAISDTDTQYF
TGCGCCAGCAGCCAAGCGATCTCAGACACAGATACGCAGTATTTT
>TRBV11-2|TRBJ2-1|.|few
CASSLVTVRNEQFF
TGTGCCAGCAGCTTAGTCACGGTGAGGAATGAGCAGTTCTTC
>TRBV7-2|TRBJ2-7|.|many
CASSSPGPYEQYF
TGTGCCAGCAGCTCGCCGGGCCCCTACGAGCAGTACTTC
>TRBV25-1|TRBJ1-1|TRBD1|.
CASRGTGRDTEAFF
TGTGCCAGCAGGGGGACAGGAAGAGACACTGAAGCTTTCTTT
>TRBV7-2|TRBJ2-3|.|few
CASSPSRSTDTQYF
TGTGCCAGCAGTCCATCCCGATCCACAGATACGCAGTATTTT
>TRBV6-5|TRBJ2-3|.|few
CASSYSLASTSTDTQYF
TGTGCCAGCAGTTACTCTCTAGCGTCAACTAGCACAGATACGCAGTATTTT
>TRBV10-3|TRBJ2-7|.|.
CAISIAGGVSSEQYF
TGTGCCATCAGTATCGCAGGGGGGGTATCTAGCGAGCAGTACTTC
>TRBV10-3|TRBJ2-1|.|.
CAISPLDNEQFF
TGTGCCATCAGTCCACTAGACAATGAGCAGTTCTTC
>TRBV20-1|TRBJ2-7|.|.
CSAKYRVYEQYF
TGCAGTGCTAAATATAGAGTCTACGAGCAGTACTTC
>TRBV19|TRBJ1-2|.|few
CASSIGQAAGYTF
TGTGCCAGTAGTATAGGACAGGCCGCCGGCTACACCTTC
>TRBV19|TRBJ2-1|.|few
CASSMVFHGYNEQFF
TGTGCCAGTAGTATGGTCTTTCATGGGTACAATGAGCAGTTCTTC
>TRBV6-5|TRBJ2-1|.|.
CASRTRDTGSYNEQFF
TGTGCCAGCAGGACCCGGGACACTGGGTCATACAATGAGCAGTTCTTC
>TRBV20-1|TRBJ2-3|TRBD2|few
CSARGGGDTQYF
TGCAGTGCTAGAGGGGGGGGAGATACGCAGTATTTT
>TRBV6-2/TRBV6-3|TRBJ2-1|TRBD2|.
CASSLRGVLAGYHEQFF
TGTGCCAGCAGTTTGAGGGGGGTGTTAGCGGGATATCATGAGCAGTTCTTC
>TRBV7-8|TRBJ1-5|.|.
CASAARGLQGANQPQHF
TGTGCCAGCGCAGCGAGGGGTTTACAGGGAGCAAATCAGCCCCAGCATTTT
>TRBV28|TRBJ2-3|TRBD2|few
CASSSPSGRATDTQYF
TGTGCCAGCAGTTCCCCTAGCGGGAGGGCCACAGATACGCAGTATTTT